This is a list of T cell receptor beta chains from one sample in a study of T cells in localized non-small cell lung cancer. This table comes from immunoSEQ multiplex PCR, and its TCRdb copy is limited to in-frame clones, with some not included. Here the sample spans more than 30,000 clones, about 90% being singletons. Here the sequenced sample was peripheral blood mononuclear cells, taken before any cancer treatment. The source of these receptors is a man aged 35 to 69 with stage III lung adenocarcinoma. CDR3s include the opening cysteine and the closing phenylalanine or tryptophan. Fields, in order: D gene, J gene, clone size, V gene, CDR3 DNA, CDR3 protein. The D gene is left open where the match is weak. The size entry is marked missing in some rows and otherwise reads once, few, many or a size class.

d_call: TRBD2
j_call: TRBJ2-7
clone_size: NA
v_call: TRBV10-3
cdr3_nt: TGTGCCATCAGTCAGAATGGGGCGGGGGGCCTTGAAGGCTACGAGCAGTACTTC
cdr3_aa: CAISQNGAGGLEGYEQYF

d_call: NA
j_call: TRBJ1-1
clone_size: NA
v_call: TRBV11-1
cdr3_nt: TGTGCCAGCAGCTTAGATCTAGTGAACACTGAAGCTTTCTTT
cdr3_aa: CASSLDLVNTEAFF

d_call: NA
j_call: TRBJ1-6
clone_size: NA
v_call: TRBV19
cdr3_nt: TGTGCCAGTAGTATAACCTCGTATAATTCACCCCTCCACTTT
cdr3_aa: CASSITSYNSPLHF

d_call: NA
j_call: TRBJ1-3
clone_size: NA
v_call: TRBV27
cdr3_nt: TGTGCCAGCAGTTTAACAGGGCTCTCTGGAAACACCATATATTTT
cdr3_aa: CASSLTGLSGNTIYF

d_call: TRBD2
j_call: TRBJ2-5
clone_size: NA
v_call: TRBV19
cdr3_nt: TGTGCCAGTCGGACTAGCGGGGGGGGGACCCAGTACTTC
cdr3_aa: CASRTSGGGTQYF

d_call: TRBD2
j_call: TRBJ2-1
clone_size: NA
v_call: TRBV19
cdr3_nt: TGTGCCAGTAGTATAGATGGCGGGGGTTACAATGAGCAGTTCTTC
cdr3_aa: CASSIDGGGYNEQFF

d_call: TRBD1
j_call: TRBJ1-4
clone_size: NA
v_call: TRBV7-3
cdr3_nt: TGTGCCAGCAGCTTAACCGGACAGGGGGAAAAACTGTTTTTT
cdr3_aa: CASSLTGQGEKLFF

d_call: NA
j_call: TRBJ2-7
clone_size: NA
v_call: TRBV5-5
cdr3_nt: TGTGCCAGCAGCTTACGCGGCAGGGCCTCCTACGAGCAGTACTTC
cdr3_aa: CASSLRGRASYEQYF

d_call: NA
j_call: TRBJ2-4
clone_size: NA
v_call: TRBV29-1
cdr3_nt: TGCAGCGCCGCAGCCCAGGGCCTAGCCAAAAACATTCAGTACTTC
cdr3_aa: CSAAAQGLAKNIQYF

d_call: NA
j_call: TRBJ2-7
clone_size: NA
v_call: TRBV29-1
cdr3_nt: TGCAGCGTGGGAAAGGGGGGTCTTTACTACGAGCAGTACTTC
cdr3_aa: CSVGKGGLYYEQYF

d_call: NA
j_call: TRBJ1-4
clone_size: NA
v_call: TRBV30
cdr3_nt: TGTGCCTGGAGGATGGACCGCTCGGGTGAAAAACTGTTTTTT
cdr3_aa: CAWRMDRSGEKLFF

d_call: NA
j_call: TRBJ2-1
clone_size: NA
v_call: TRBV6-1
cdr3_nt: TGTGCCAGCAGTCGTGAAAATGAGCAGTTCTTC
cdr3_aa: CASSRENEQFF

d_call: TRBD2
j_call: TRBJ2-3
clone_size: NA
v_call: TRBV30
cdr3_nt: TGTGCCTGGAGTAGGTCCGGGGGGGGCAGCACAGATACGCAGTATTTT
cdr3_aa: CAWSRSGGGSTDTQYF

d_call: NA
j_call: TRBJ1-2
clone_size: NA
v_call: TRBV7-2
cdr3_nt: TGTGCCAGCAGCTTAGTGAACTATGGCTACACCTTC
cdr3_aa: CASSLVNYGYTF

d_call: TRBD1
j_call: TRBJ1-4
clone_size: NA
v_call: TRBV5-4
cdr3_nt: TGTGCCAGCAGCCTGAGGGGGTCAGGGGGTAATGAAAAACTGTTTTTT
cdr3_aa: CASSLRGSGGNEKLFF

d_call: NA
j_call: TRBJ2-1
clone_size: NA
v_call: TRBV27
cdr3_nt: TGTGCCAGCGGGGGACGAGGCAGCTCCTACAATGAGCAGTTCTTC
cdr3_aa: CASGGRGSSYNEQFF

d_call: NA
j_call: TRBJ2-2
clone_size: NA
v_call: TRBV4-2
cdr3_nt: TGTGCCAGCAGCTTGTATTGGGGGCCTAATGACCGGGAGCTGTTTTTT
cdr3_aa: CASSLYWGPNDRELFF

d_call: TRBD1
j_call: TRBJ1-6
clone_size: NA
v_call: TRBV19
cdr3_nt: TGTGCCAGTAGCGCGGGACAGGGTAACTCACCCCTCCACTTT
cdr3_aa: CASSAGQGNSPLHF

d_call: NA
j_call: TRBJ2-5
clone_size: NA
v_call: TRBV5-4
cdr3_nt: TGTGCCAGCAGCTTGGATGGGACCCAAGAGACCCAGTACTTC
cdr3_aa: CASSLDGTQETQYF

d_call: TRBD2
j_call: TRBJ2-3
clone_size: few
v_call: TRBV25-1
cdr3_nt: TGTGCCAGCAGCGGACTAGCGGGGGGCGACACGCAGTATTTT
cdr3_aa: CASSGLAGGDTQYF

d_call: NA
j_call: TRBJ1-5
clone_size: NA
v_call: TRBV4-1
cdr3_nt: TGCGCCAGCAGCCAAGGCGGGGGGAGCAGCAATCAGCCCCAGCATTTT
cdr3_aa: CASSQGGGSSNQPQHF

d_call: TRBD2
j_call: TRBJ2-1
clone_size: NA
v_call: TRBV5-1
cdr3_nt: TGCGCCAGCAGCTTGTATGGCGGGGGGGCCGGGAATGAGCAGTTCTTC
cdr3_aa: CASSLYGGGAGNEQFF

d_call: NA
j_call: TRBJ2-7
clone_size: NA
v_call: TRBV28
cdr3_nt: TGTGCCAGCAGCGGGACCGAGACCTACGAGCAGTACTTC
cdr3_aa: CASSGTETYEQYF

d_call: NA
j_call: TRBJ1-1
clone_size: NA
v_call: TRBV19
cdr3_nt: TGTGCCAGTAACCCGGACCGCTACACTGAAGCTTTCTTT
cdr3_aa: CASNPDRYTEAFF

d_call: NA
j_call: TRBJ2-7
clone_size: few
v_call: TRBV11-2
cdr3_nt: TGTGCCAGCAGCTTCGACCCGGGGCCCGGCGAGCAGTACTTC
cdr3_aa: CASSFDPGPGEQYF

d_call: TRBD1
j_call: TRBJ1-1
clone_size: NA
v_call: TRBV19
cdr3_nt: TGTGCCAGTAGTATAGGGACAGGGGGCGACGAAGCTTTCTTT
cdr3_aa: CASSIGTGGDEAFF

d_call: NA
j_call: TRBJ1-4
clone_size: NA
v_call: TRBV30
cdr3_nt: TGTGCCTGGAGTGGGGGACCCATGAATGAAAAACTGTTTTTT
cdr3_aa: CAWSGGPMNEKLFF

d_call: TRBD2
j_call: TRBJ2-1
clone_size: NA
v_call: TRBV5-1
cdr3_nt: TGCGCCAGCAGCATACTAGCGGGGGGCTACAATGAGCAGTTCTTC
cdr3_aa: CASSILAGGYNEQFF

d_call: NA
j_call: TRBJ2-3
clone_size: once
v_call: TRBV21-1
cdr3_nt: TGTGCCAGCAGCTCCGTCGGGGGACCGAGCACAGATACGCAGTATTTT
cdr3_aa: CASSSVGGPSTDTQYF

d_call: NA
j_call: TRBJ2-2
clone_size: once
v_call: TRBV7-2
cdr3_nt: TGTGCCAGCAGCTTCCAGGTGGCCGGGGAGCTGTTTTTT
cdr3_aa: CASSFQVAGELFF

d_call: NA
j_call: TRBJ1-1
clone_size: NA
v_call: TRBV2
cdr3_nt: TGTGCCAGCAGTGAAGCGTGGGGGGGGGTCACTGAAGCTTTCTTT
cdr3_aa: CASSEAWGGVTEAFF

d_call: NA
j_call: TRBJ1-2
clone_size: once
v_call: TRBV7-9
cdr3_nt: TGTGCCAGCAGCTTCAGGACGCTCAGGGATGGCTACACCTTC
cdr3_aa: CASSFRTLRDGYTF

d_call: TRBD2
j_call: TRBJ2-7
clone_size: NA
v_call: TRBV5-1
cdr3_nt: TGCGCCAGCAGAGGGACACCGACTAGCGGGGTAATCTACGAGCAGTACTTC
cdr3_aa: CASRGTPTSGVIYEQYF

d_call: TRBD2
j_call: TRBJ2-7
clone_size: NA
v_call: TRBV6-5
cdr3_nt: TGTGCCAGCAGTTACTCTAGCGGGGGGGCCTACGAGCAGTACTTC
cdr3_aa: CASSYSSGGAYEQYF